This TCR beta chain was sequenced during a study of blood T cell repertoires in COVID-19. On the study more broadly: Sample material is recorded as cDNA or gDNA derived from T cells, B-cell-depleted T cells, or PBMCs.

Original analysis: Estimation of nucleated cell counts relied on the amplification of reference gene primers. Profiled with immunoSEQ multiplex PCR; TCRdb holds only in-frame clones, not every one. The DNA gave D and trimming, while V, J and clone size come from that table. The table includes about 400,000 clones, roughly 88% detected once. Adults between roughly 18 and 89 years of age took part from 24 US areas. Researchers sorted participants into cohorts using their self-reported clinical history. This receptor was taken from a woman between 40 and 55 years old with acute COVID-19. The sample comprised PBMCs or T cells enriched from blood (not recorded which).

The CDR3 region has the DNA TGTGCCAGCTCACCTTTTCGCTCAGGACAGGGGCCTGGTGAAGCTTTCTTT. Translation gives CASSPFRSGQGPGEAFF. The J gene is TRBJ1-1, the V gene TRBV18; 9 bases match TRBD1. The CDR3 has 17 residues. Germline V gene lookup returns CDR1 KGHSH and CDR2 LQKENI. V lost 3 bases to trimming and J lost 7 bases; unmatched junction nucleotides: 15.